A single sample gave rise to the 11 T cell receptor beta chains below, sequenced in a study of blood T cell repertoires in COVID-19. Assay: immunoSEQ multiplex PCR; the TCRdb copy retains only in-frame clones and omits some. The profile shows about 45,000 clones, just under 70% of them singletons. The specimen was peripheral blood. Source of these receptors: a man older than 75 with acute or convalescent COVID-19.

V and J are TRBV11-3 and TRBJ1-2; 9 bases fit TRBD1. V gave up 1 base and J gave up 8 bases; unmatched junction bases: 2. The germline gives CDR1 SGHNT, CDR2 YENEEA. This CDR3 has 13 amino acids. CDR3 loop: CASSLGDRVGYTF. The CDR3 coding sequence is TGTGCCAGCAGCTTAGGGGACAGGGTCGGCTACACCTTC.

The gene calls are TRBV5-6 and TRBJ1-6; perhaps TRBD1 as D (6 bases). V was cut by 0 bases and J by 6 bases, with 13 bases left in between. The CDR3 totals 16 residues. Per germline, CDR1 SGHDT and CDR2 YYEEEE. The chain's CDR3 is CASSLAPQGFNSPLHF. Here the CDR3 DNA reads TGTGCCAGCAGCTTGGCGCCACAGGGATTTAATTCACCCCTCCACTTT.

The chain has TRBV6-6 and TRBJ2-1, with a weak D call TRBD1 (6 bases). There are 11 residues in the CDR3. Germline V gives CDR1 MNHNY, CDR2 SVGAGI (reference sequence). V lost 4 bases, J lost 10 bases, and 8 bases lay in between. The chain's CDR3 is CASSFGTEQFF. The CDR3 DNA follows: TGTGCCAGCAGTTTCGGGACAGAGCAGTTCTTC.

This chain joins TRBV10-2 and TRBJ2-7, with 8 bases identical to TRBD2. Trimming removed 2 bases from V and 0 bases from J; junction bases left unmatched: 0. Looked up from germline, CDR1 is WSHSY and CDR2 is SAAADI. CDR3 length equals 14 residues. For the CDR3, the DNA is TGCGCCAGCAGTGAGGCGGGAGGCTCCTACGAGCAGTACTTC. The encoded protein is CASSEAGGSYEQYF.

V gene TRBV19 combines with J gene TRBJ1-2; TRBD1 is a possible D gene (5 bases). CDR3 length: 16 amino acids. Looked up from germline, CDR1 is LNHDA and CDR2 is SQIVND (reference sequence). V dropped 5 bases and J dropped 5 bases, with 21 bases sitting between them. CDR3 amino acids: CASSVHGGQPIYGYTF. The CDR3 DNA follows: TGTGCCAGTAGTGTCCACGGCGGACAACCTATTTATGGCTACACCTTC. Full variable domain (remainder filled in from reference TRBV19 and TRBJ1-2): DGGITQSPKYLFRKEGQNVTLSCEQNLNHDAMYWYRQDPGQGLRLIYYSQIVNDFQKGDIAEGYSVSREKKESFPLTVTSAQKNPTAFYLCASSVHGGQPIYGYTFGSGTRLTVV.

This clone was detected many times. J is TRBJ1-2 and V is TRBV5-1, with a tentative D call TRBD1 (5 bases). The V gene's germline CDR1 is SGHRS and CDR2 YFSETQ. The CDR3 runs to 14 residues. The V gene lost 0 bases and the J gene lost 3 bases, with 9 bases spanning the gap. The CDR3 DNA reads as TGCGCCAGCAGCTTGGGGGGCGTTGACTATGGCTACACCTTC. This gives the protein CASSLGGVDYGYTF.

V and J are TRBV6-5 and TRBJ1-1; the D is unclear. The CDR3 extends over 14 amino acids. The germline V gene has CDR1 MNHEY and CDR2 SVGAGI. V lost 5 bases and J lost 1, with 11 bases in between. CDR3 sequence (DNA): TGTGCCAGCAGTCTTTCACAGCCGAACACTGAAGCTTTCTTT. This gives the protein CASSLSQPNTEAFF.

The chain recombines TRBV5-1 with TRBJ2-3, with 10 bases that match TRBD1. V dropped 0 bases and J dropped 2; count of bases not matched to a gene: 3. The germline gives CDR1 SGHRS, CDR2 YFSETQ. This CDR3 is built from 16 residues. The CDR3 region is CASSLEGQGPTDTQYF. As DNA, the CDR3 is TGCGCCAGCAGCTTGGAGGGACAGGGGCCCACAGATACGCAGTATTTT.

This clone came up once. This chain uses TRBV5-6 with TRBJ1-1; TRBD1 aligns across 10 bases. Germline CDR1 reads SGHDT; CDR2 reads YYEEEE. The CDR3 runs to 15 residues. The V segment lost 4 bases and the J segment 4 bases; nucleotides outside the gene matches: 7. CDR3 coding DNA: TGTGCCAGCAGCACAGGGACAGGGGTGGGCACTGAAGCTTTCTTT. Protein sequence: CASSTGTGVGTEAFF.

This chain uses TRBV12-5 with TRBJ2-3; TRBD2 matches at 9 bases. The CDR3 is made up of 16 amino acids. Germline values: CDR1 LGHNT, CDR2 FRNRAP. With 1 base clipped from V and 2 bases from J, the junction kept 4 bases outside the gene matches. CDR3 DNA sequence: TGTGCTAGTGGTTTGGGGCTAGCGGGAACCACAGATACGCAGTATTTT. The encoded protein is CASGLGLAGTTDTQYF.

The chain links TRBV5-1 to TRBJ2-3; a possible D gene is TRBD2 (6 bases). The V and J ends lost 0 bases and 2 bases respectively, with 7 bases between them. Looked up from germline, CDR1 is SGHRS and CDR2 is YFSETQ. The length of the CDR3 is 14 residues. The CDR3 is CASSLASATDTQYF. CDR3 coding DNA: TGCGCCAGCAGCTTGGCTAGCGCCACAGATACGCAGTATTTT.